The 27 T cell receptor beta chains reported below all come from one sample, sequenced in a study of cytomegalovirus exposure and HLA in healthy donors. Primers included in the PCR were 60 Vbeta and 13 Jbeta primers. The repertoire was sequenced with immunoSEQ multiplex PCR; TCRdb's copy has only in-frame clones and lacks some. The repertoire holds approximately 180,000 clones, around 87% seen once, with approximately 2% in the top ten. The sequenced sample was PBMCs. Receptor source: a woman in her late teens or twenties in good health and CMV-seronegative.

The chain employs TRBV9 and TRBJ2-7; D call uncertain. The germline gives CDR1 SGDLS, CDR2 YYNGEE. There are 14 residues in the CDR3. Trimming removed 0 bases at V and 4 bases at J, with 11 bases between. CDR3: CASSVGPPNYEQYF. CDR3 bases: TGTGCCAGCAGCGTAGGTCCCCCTAATTACGAGCAGTACTTC.

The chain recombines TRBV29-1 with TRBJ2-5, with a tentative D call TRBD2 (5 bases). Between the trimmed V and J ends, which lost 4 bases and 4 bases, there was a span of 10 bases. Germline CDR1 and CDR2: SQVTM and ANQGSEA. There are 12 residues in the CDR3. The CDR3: CSVGPGRETQYF. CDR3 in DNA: TGCAGCGTTGGACCGGGGAGAGAGACCCAGTACTTC.

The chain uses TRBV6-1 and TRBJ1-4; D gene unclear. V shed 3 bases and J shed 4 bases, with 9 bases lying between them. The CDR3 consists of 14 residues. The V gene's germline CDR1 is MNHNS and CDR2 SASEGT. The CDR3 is CASSDRGFNEKLFF. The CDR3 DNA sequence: TGTGCCAGCAGTGACCGGGGTTTTAATGAAAAACTGTTTTTT.

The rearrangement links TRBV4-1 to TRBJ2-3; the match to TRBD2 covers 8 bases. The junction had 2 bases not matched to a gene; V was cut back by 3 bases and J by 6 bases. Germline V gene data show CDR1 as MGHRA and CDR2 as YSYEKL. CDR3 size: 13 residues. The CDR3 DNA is TGCGCCAGCAGCCAGCCGGGGGGGGATACGCAGTATTTT. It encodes CASSQPGGDTQYF.

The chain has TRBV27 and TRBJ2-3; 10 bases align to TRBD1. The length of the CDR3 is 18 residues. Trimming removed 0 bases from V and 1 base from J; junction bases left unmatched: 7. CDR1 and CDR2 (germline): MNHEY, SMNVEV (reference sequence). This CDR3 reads CASSLSLGQGIGTDTQYF. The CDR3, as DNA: TGTGCCAGCAGTTTATCGTTGGGACAGGGGATTGGCACAGATACGCAGTATTTT.

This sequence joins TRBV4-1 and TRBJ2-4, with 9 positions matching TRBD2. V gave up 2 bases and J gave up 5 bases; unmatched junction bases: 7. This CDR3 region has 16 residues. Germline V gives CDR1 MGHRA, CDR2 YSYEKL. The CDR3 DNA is TGCGCCAGCAGCCAATGGCCTAGCGGGGTGGAAAACATTCAGTACTTC. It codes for CASSQWPSGVENIQYF.

CDR3 sequence (DNA): TGTGCCAGCCACAGGGAGTACGGGGAGCTGTTTTTT. Translation: CASHREYGELFF. V and J are TRBV6-1 and TRBJ2-2; maybe TRBD1 (6 bases). The V end lost 8 bases, the J end lost 7 bases, and 11 bases lay between the germline ends. In germline, CDR1 is MNHNS, CDR2 SASEGT. This CDR3 is 12 amino acids long.

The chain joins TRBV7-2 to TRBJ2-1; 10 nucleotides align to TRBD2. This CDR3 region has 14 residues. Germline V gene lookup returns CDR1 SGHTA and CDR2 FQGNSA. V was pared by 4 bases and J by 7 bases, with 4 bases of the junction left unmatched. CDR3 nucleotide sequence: TGTGCCAGCAGCTATTGGACTAGCGGAAATGAGCAGTTCTTC. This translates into CASSYWTSGNEQFF.

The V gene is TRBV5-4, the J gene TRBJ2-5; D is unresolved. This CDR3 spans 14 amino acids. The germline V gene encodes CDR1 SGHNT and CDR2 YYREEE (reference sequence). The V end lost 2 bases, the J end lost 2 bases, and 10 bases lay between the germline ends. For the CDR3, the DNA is TGTGCCAGCAGCTTAAAACTTGCACAAGAGACCCAGTACTTC. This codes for CASSLKLAQETQYF.

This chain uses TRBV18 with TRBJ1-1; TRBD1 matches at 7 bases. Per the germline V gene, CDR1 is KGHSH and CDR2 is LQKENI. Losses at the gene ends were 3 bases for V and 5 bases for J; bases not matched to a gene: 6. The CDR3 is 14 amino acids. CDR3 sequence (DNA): TGTGCCAGCTCACCTCAGGGGGTGAGTACTGAAGCTTTCTTT. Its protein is CASSPQGVSTEAFF.

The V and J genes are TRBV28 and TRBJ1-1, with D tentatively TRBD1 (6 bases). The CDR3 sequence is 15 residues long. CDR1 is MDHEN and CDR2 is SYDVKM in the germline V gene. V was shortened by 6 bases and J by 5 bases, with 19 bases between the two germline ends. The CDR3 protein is CASSEPGGADTEAFF. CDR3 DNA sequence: TGTGCCAGCAGCGAACCCGGGGGGGCTGATACTGAAGCTTTCTTT.

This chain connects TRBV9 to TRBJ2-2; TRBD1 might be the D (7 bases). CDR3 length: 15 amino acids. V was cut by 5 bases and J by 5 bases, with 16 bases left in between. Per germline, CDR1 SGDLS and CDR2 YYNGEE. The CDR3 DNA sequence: TGTGCCAGCAGAGGTAACAGGGGAGGAACCGGGGAGCTGTTTTTT. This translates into CASRGNRGGTGELFF.

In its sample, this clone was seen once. The CDR3: CASSRDSEAFF. Here the CDR3 DNA reads TGTGCCAGCAGCCGGGACAGCGAAGCTTTCTTT. This chain joins TRBV7-9 and TRBJ1-1; 7 bases map to TRBD1. Germline CDR1 SEHNR, CDR2 FQNEAQ (reference sequence). Trimming took 5 bases from V and 8 from J; bases not matched to a gene: 2. The CDR3 is 11 amino acids.

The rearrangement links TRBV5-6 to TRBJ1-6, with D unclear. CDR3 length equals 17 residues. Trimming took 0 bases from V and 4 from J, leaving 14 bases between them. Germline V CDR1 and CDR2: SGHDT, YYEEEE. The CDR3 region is CASSLEAGDPYNSPLHF. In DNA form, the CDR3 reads TGTGCCAGCAGCTTGGAGGCGGGCGACCCGTATAATTCACCCCTCCACTTT.

The CDR3 coding sequence is TGTGCCAGCAGCCCGGCTGGAGGGAGGGGCCCCCAAGAGACCCAGTACTTC. Its translation is CASSPAGGRGPQETQYF. This chain links TRBV4-2 with TRBJ2-5; 7 nucleotides line up with TRBD2. CDR1 is LGHNA and CDR2 is YNFKEQ in the germline V gene. This CDR3 is built from 17 residues. V lost 4 bases to trimming and J lost 1 base; unmatched junction nucleotides: 12.

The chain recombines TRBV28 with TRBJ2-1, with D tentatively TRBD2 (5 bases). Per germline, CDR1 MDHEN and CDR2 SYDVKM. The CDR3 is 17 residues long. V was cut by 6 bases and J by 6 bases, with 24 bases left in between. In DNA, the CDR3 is TGTGCCAGCAGAGCCTCAGGAGGCGACACGATTCGCAATGAGCAGTTCTTC. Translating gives CASRASGGDTIRNEQFF.

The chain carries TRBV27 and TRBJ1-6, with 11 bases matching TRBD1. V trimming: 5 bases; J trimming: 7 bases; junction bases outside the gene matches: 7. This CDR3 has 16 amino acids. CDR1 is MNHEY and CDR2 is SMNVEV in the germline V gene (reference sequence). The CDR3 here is CASSPRTGGANSPLHF. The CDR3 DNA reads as TGTGCCAGCAGTCCCCGGACAGGGGGCGCGAATTCACCCCTCCACTTT.

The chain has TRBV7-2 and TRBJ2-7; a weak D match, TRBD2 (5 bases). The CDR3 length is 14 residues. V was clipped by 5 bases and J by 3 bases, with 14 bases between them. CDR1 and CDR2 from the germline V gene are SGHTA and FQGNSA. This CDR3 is CASSPAEDYYEQYF. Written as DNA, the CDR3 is TGTGCCAGCAGCCCAGCGGAAGACTACTACGAGCAGTACTTC.

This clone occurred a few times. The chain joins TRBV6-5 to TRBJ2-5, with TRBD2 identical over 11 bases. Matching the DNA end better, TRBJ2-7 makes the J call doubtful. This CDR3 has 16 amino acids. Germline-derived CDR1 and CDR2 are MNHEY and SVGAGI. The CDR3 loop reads CASSSGPSGGWYEQYF. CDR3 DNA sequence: TGTGCCAGCAGTTCCGGACCTAGCGGGGGGTGGTACGAGCAGTACTTC.

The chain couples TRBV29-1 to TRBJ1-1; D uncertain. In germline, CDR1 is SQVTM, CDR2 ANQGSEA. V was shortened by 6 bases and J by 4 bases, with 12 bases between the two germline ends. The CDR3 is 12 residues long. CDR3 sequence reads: CSVKGGLTEAFF. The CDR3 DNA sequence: TGCAGCGTCAAAGGTGGGCTCACTGAAGCTTTCTTT.

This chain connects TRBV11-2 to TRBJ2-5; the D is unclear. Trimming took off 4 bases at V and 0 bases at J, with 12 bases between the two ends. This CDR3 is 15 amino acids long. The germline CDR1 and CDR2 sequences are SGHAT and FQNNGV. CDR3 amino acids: CASSSRLRYQETQYF. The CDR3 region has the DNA TGTGCCAGCAGCTCGCGGCTACGATACCAAGAGACCCAGTACTTC.

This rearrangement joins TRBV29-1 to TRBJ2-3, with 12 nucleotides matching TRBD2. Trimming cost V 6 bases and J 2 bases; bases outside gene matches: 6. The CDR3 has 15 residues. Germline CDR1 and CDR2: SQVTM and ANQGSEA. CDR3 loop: CSVALAGGHTDTQYF. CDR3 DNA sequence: TGCAGCGTCGCCCTAGCGGGGGGGCACACAGATACGCAGTATTTT.

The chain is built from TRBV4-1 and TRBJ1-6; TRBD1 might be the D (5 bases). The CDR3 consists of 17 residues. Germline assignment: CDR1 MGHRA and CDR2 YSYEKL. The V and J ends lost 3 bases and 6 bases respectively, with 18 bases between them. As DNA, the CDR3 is TGCGCCAGCAGCCAGCAACCTCTAGGGGTCGGTAATTCACCCCTCCACTTT. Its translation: CASSQQPLGVGNSPLHF.

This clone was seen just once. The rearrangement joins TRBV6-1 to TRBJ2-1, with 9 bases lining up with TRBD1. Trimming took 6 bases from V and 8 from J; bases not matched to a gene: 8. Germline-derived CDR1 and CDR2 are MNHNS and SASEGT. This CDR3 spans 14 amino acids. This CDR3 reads CASSPTGGNDEQFF. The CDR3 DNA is TGTGCCAGCAGCCCCACAGGGGGCAATGATGAGCAGTTCTTC.

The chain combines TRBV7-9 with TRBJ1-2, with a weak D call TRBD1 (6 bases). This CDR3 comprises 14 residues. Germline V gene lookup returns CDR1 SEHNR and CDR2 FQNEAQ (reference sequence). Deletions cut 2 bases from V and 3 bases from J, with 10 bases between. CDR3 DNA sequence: TGTGCCAGCAGCTTAAACAGGGTAGACTATGGCTACACCTTC. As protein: CASSLNRVDYGYTF.

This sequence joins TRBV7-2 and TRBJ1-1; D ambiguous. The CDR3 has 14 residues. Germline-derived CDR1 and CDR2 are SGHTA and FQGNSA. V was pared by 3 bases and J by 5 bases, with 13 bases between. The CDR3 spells CASSFVLKRTEAFF. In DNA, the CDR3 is TGTGCCAGCAGCTTCGTGCTGAAGCGGACTGAAGCTTTCTTT.

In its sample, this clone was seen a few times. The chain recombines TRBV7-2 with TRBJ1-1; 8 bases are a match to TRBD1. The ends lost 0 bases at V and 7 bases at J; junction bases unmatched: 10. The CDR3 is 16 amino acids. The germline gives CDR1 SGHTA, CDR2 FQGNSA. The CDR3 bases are TGTGCCAGCAGCTTAGCGGGGGCAGGGGGCTTGAGTGAAGCTTTCTTT. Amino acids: CASSLAGAGGLSEAFF.